Detailed here is one TCR beta chain. What it recognizes is unknown. This sample was included in a study of cytomegalovirus exposure and HLA in healthy donors. Regarding the study as a whole: CMV antigen specificity was confirmed in vitro for a few CMV-associated chains.

The CDR3 is made up of 17 amino acids. The V segment lost 0 bases and the J segment 7 bases; nucleotides outside the gene matches: 7. Germline V gene sequence: CDR1 MRHNA, CDR2 SNTAGT. Method: immunoSEQ multiplex PCR; TCRdb's copy keeps in-frame clones and lacks some. The sample carries tens of thousands of clones, 85% to 95% recorded once. The chain carries TRBV6-4 and TRBJ2-1; 12 bases are a match to TRBD2. The sequencing sample was made of PBMCs. This sequence originates from a man younger than 35 in good health and CMV-seronegative. In DNA form, the CDR3 reads TGTGCCAGCAGTGACTCCCGTCTAGCGGGAGGGCCAAATGAGCAGTTCTTC. It is translated as CASSDSRLAGGPNEQFF.